This T cell receptor beta chain was obtained from a study of T-cell memory formation after mild COVID-19. With 1 base clipped from V and 2 bases from J, the junction kept 6 bases outside the gene matches. This CDR3 comprises 16 residues. Germline V gene sequence: CDR1 SGHTA, CDR2 FQGNSA. Each CDR3 protein gets one entry after TCRdb re-called the 5' RACE reads with MiXCR. The data contain 80,000 to 130,000 distinct CDR3 sequences, around 10% of them singletons. Specimen: PBMCs or a T cell subset sorted from them (not recorded which). The sequence was collected from a man between 18 and 29 years old who had mild COVID-19 (a few samples of this study predate the infection). Cell type and time point are not known. The chain is built from TRBV7-2 and TRBJ2-3; 7 bases align to TRBD2. The CDR3 nucleotides read TGTGCCAGCAGCTTAGTGAGCGGGGTATCCACAGATACGCAGTATTTT. Its protein product is CASSLVSGVSTDTQYF.